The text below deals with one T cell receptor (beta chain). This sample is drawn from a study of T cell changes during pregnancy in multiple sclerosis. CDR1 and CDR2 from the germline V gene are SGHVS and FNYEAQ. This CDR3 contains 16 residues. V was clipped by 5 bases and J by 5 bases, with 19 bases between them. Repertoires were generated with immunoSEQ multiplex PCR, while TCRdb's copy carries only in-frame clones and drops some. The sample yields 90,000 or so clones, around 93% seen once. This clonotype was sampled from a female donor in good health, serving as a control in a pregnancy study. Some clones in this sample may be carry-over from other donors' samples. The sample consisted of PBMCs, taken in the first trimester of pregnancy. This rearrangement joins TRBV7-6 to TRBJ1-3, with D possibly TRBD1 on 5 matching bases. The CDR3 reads CASSQGGAAARNTIYF. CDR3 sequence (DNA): TGTGCCAGCAGCCAAGGTGGGGCTGCAGCCCGAAACACCATATATTTT.